This T cell receptor beta chain was found in a study of blood T cell repertoires in COVID-19. Clones were read by immunoSEQ multiplex PCR, and TCRdb kept only the in-frame ones, dropping some. Here the sample spans roughly 230,000 clones, approximately 81% being singletons. Per germline, CDR1 LGHDT and CDR2 YNNKEL (reference sequence). This CDR3 is 16 amino acids long. The V end was cut by 4 bases, the J end by 8 bases, with 23 bases between. The chain uses TRBV3-1 (or the pseudogene TRBV3-2) and TRBJ1-2; tentatively, D is TRBD1 (5 bases). The source of this sequence is a woman of 80 years or more with COVID-19, enrolled during active disease. The sequencing sample was made of peripheral blood. CDR3 region: CASSLRTIWRSDGYTF. CDR3 coding DNA: TGTGCCAGCAGCCTCCGGACAATCTGGCGCTCGGACGGCTACACCTTC.